Many counts were recorded for the clone carrying this T cell receptor (beta chain). The data derive from a study of identical twins. CDR3 length: 16 amino acids. Germline values: CDR1 MGHRA, CDR2 YSYEKL. Unmatched junction bases numbered 6, after V lost 5 bases and J lost 1 base. TCRdb independently ran MiXCR on the 5' RACE reads; one entry per CDR3 protein. Of 690,000 or so distinct CDR3 sequences in the sample, roughly 6.2% were seen once. The receptor was derived from a man between 18 and 35 years old in good health. The sequenced sample was naive T cells sorted from blood. The genes are TRBV4-1 and TRBJ2-5; 11 bases map to TRBD1. In DNA, the CDR3 is TGCGCCAGCAGCTACCCCGGGACAGGGGGCCAAGAGACCCAGTACTTC. Its translation: CASSYPGTGGQETQYF.